This T cell receptor (beta chain) was recovered during a study of beta chain features in type 1 diabetes. This clone was detected a few times. Its target is unknown. Study conclusions and caveats: Any HLA-type effect on TCRB rearrangement remained unresolved here. Patients with type 1 diabetes carried fewer insertions and had more deletions at their VDJ junctions. Type 1 diabetes patients had TCRB CDR3s that were shorter (moderately but significantly so) in all four CD4+ subsets.

TCRB transcripts that were expressed got sequenced, as all of the isolated RNA had been reverse transcribed. The method was immunoSEQ multiplex PCR; TCRdb's version includes in-frame clones alone and lacks a portion of them. The table shows more than 250,000 clones, with around 24% occurring only once. Trimming took off 5 bases at V and 4 bases at J, with 11 bases between the two ends. From germline, CDR1 is SGHTA and CDR2 FQGNSA. This CDR3 is built from 13 residues. The chain employs TRBV7-2 and TRBJ1-1; no clear D. This receptor was identified in a woman in her twenties or thirties with type 1 diabetes. Sequencing was done on a sample of naive CD4+ T cells from blood. The CDR3 DNA reads TGTGCCAGCAGCCCACGGCGAGGCACTGAAGCTTTCTTT. This translates into CASSPRRGTEAFF.